The 15 T cell receptor beta chains below all came from one sample that was sequenced in a study of cytomegalovirus exposure and HLA in healthy donors. Clones were read by immunoSEQ multiplex PCR, and TCRdb kept only the in-frame ones, dropping some. The sample contains around 52,000 clones, 90% to 95% of which appear only once. Sequencing was performed on PBMCs. These TCRs come from a woman aged 18-35 years in good health and CMV-seronegative.

The rearrangement uses TRBV7-8 and TRBJ2-1, with 13 bases aligning to TRBD2. The CDR3 sequence is 20 residues long. Losses at the gene ends were 5 bases for V and 4 bases for J; bases not matched to a gene: 17. Germline V gene sequence: CDR1 SGHVS, CDR2 FQNEAQ. The CDR3 DNA reads as TGTGCCAGCAGCCTGCGTCCGGGACTAGCGGGATCGAGGGGTTACAATGAGCAGTTCTTC. Protein sequence: CASSLRPGLAGSRGYNEQFF.

This clone was recorded once. V usage is TRBV5-6 and J usage is TRBJ1-3, with 8 nucleotides matching TRBD1. J gave up 0 bases and V 0 bases, and 8 bases lay outside the gene matches. This CDR3 has 18 residues. Germline loops: CDR1 SGHDT, CDR2 YYEEEE. The CDR3 sequence is CASSLARQGIYSGNTIYF. The CDR3 nucleotides read TGTGCCAGCAGCTTGGCCCGACAGGGGATCTACTCTGGAAACACCATATATTTT. Full variable domain (rest looked up from reference TRBV5-6 and TRBJ1-3): DAGVTQSPTHLIKTRGQQVTLRCSPKSGHDTVSWYQQALGQGPQFIFQYYEEEERQRGNFPDRFSGHQFPNYSSELNVNALLLGDSALYLCASSLARQGIYSGNTIYFGEGSWLTVV.

The genes are TRBV7-9 and TRBJ2-1, with D unresolved. The CDR3 extends over 14 amino acids. In germline, CDR1 is SEHNR, CDR2 FQNEAQ (reference sequence). Deletions cut 1 base from V and 9 bases from J, with 13 bases between. In DNA form, the CDR3 reads TGTGCCAGCAGCTTAGAGAATCGGTTTAGTGAGCAGTTCTTC. Encoded protein: CASSLENRFSEQFF.

V usage is TRBV18 and J usage is TRBJ1-1; D remains unclear. This CDR3 region has 13 residues. The V end was cut by 1 base, the J end by 3 bases, with 6 bases between. Germline values: CDR1 KGHSH, CDR2 LQKENI. The CDR3 reads CASSPLSYTEAFF. CDR3 DNA sequence: TGTGCCAGCTCACCACTTTCTTACACTGAAGCTTTCTTT.

The chain is built from TRBV7-2 and TRBJ1-5; D is unclear. V was shortened by 3 bases and J by 4 bases, with 13 bases between the two germline ends. This CDR3 has 15 residues. Germline V gene data show CDR1 as SGHTA and CDR2 as FQGNSA. The CDR3 nucleotides are TGTGCCAGCAGCTTGCGAGGAGGACCGAATCAGCCCCAGCATTTT. Its translation: CASSLRGGPNQPQHF. The variable domain in full, completed from reference TRBV7-2 and TRBJ1-5, reads GAGVSQSPSNKVTEKGKDVELRCDPISGHTALYWYRQSLGQGLEFLIYFQGNSAPDKSGLPSDRFSAERTGGSVSTLTIQRTQQEDSAVYLCASSLRGGPNQPQHFGDGTRLSIL.

The V call is TRBV7-9, the J call TRBJ2-2; D not certain. The V end lost 1 base, the J end lost 7 bases, and 10 bases lay between the germline ends. The CDR3 is made up of 14 amino acids. Germline CDR1 SEHNR, CDR2 FQNEAQ (reference sequence). The CDR3 sequence is CASSLEPAIGELFF. The CDR3 region has the DNA TGTGCCAGCAGCTTAGAGCCAGCGATCGGGGAGCTGTTTTTT.

The chain employs TRBV5-1 and TRBJ1-1; tentative D call: TRBD1 (5 bases). V lost 4 bases, J lost 0 bases, and 13 bases lay in between. The CDR3 has 15 residues. Germline V gene lookup returns CDR1 SGHRS and CDR2 YFSETQ. The CDR3 coding sequence is TGCGCCAGCAGCCCGGGGGGACGGATGAACACTGAAGCTTTCTTT. The encoded protein is CASSPGGRMNTEAFF.

This chain joins TRBV5-1 and TRBJ2-5; a possible D gene is TRBD1 (6 bases). The V gene lost 4 bases and the J gene lost 9 bases, with 22 bases spanning the gap. The CDR3 totals 15 residues. Looked up from germline, CDR1 is SGHRS and CDR2 is YFSETQ. CDR3 DNA sequence: TGCGCCAGCAGCATCGGACAGACCCAACGTAGGGCCCAGTACTTC. This sequence encodes CASSIGQTQRRAQYF.

The rearrangement joins TRBV2 to TRBJ1-1; possibly TRBD1 for D (6 bases). V lost 8 bases and J lost 5, with 12 bases in between. Germline CDR1 is SNHLY and CDR2 is FYNNEI. CDR3 size: 12 residues. CDR3 coding DNA: TGTGCCAGCCAAACAGGGTCGACTGAAGCTTTCTTT. Its protein is CASQTGSTEAFF.

The chain joins TRBV19 to TRBJ1-2; maybe TRBD1 (6 bases). The V end lost 7 bases, the J end lost 0 bases, and 12 bases lay between the germline ends. This CDR3 spans 14 amino acids. Germline CDR1 is LNHDA and CDR2 is SQIVND (reference sequence). This chain's CDR3 is CASNRDRSNYGYTF. Here the CDR3 DNA reads TGTGCCAGTAACAGGGACCGCTCTAACTATGGCTACACCTTC.

This chain joins TRBV9 and TRBJ1-2; D is possibly TRBD1 (5 bases). Trimming left V 4 bases short and J 4 bases short, with 8 bases between. There are 12 residues in the CDR3. Germline loops: CDR1 SGDLS, CDR2 YYNGEE. The CDR3 region has the DNA TGTGCCAGCAGCCTTGACAGCTATGGCTACACCTTC. This codes for CASSLDSYGYTF.

This clone was observed a single time. The chain has TRBV2 and TRBJ1-2; 12 bases agree with TRBD1. J was trimmed by 6 bases and V by 8 bases; bases with no gene match: 7. CDR1 SNHLY and CDR2 FYNNEI come from the germline V gene. CDR3 length equals 14 residues. CDR3 coding DNA: TGTGCCAGCCAGGGGACAGGGGGCGCAGATGGCTACACCTTC. Amino acids: CASQGTGGADGYTF.

The rearrangement joins TRBV2 to TRBJ2-1, with 11 bases fitting TRBD2. The CDR3 runs to 19 residues. V shed 3 bases, J shed 0 bases, and the junction held 10 bases outside the gene matches. Germline V lookup: CDR1 SNHLY, CDR2 FYNNEI. CDR3 region: CASSDMGLAAGSSYNEQFF. Written as DNA, the CDR3 is TGTGCCAGCAGTGACATGGGACTAGCGGCAGGCAGCTCCTACAATGAGCAGTTCTTC.

In its sample, this clone was seen once. The chain carries TRBV27 and TRBJ2-3; D is possibly TRBD2 (8 bases). CDR1 and CDR2 from the germline V gene are MNHEY and SMNVEV (reference sequence). The CDR3 is 16 residues long. The V and J ends lost 4 bases and 0 bases respectively, with 14 bases between them. The CDR3 DNA is TGTGCCAGCAGTTCGGGGGGGGGACAGAGCACAGATACGCAGTATTTT. The encoded protein is CASSSGGGQSTDTQYF.

The chain employs TRBV5-1 and TRBJ2-3; possibly TRBD2 for D (5 bases). With 7 bases removed from V and 4 bases from J, the gap between germline ends came to 22 bases. Germline V CDR1 and CDR2: SGHRS, YFSETQ. The CDR3 is 16 amino acids. The CDR3 spells CASRYGGGAPSDTQYF. The CDR3 DNA follows: TGCGCCAGCCGCTACGGAGGAGGAGCCCCGTCAGATACGCAGTATTTT.